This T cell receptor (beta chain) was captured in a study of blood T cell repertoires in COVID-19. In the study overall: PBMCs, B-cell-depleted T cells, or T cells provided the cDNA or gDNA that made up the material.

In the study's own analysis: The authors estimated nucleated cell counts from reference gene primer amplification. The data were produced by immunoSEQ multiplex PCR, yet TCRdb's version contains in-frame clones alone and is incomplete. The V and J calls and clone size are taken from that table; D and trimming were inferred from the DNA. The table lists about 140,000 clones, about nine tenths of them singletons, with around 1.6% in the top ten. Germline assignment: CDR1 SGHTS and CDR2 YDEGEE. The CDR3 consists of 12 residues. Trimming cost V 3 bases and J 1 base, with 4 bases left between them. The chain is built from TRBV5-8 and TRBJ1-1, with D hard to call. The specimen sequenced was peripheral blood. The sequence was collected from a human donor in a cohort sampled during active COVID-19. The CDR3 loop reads CASSSGNTEAFF. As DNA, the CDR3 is TGTGCCAGCAGCTCGGGGAACACTGAAGCTTTCTTT.